This note documents a single T cell receptor beta chain sequence. Its specificity is not known. The sample originates from a study of OX40 agonist ivuxolimab in advanced cancers. Notes on the study in general: The study found that CD8+ T cells averaged more expanded clones than CD4+. Normalized T-cell clonal expansion was also low in some nonresponders. Both blood CD4+ and CD8+ T cells showed clonal growth by week 6 at 0.1 to 3.0 mg/kg.

No patient had autoimmune disease or received systemic immunosuppression. Libraries were prepared by immunoSEQ multiplex PCR; TCRdb keeps only in-frame clonotypes and omits some of them. The sample consists of about 60,000 clones, 86% of them appearing once. The CDR3 sequence is 14 residues long. The V and J ends lost 5 bases and 7 bases respectively, with 15 bases between them. CDR1 is SGHTA and CDR2 is FQGNSA in the germline V gene. This receptor was identified in an adult with an advanced solid tumor such as melanoma, head and neck, liver or kidney cancer. Sequencing was performed on CD4+ or CD8+ T cells sorted from blood, taken in a trial of the OX40 agonist ivuxolimab. V gene TRBV7-2 combines with J gene TRBJ1-5; D might be TRBD1 (6 bases). CDR3 sequence reads: CASSKGTRSQPQHF. In nucleotides, the CDR3 is TGTGCCAGCAGCAAAGGGACACGTAGCCAGCCCCAGCATTTT.